Listed below are T cell receptor beta chains from one sample, sequenced in a study of T cells in Graves' hyperthyroidism and ophthalmopathy. MiXCR, run by TCRdb on the multiplex PCR reads, gives a single entry per CDR3 protein. This repertoire shows 450,000 to 700,000 distinct CDR3 sequences, 46% found once; its top ten account for under 20%. Sample: peripheral blood or thyroid tissue (not recorded which). The receptors stem from an adult woman with Graves' disease, either hyperthyroidism or ophthalmopathy (not recorded which). Each CDR3 is given with its conserved first and last residue. The D gene is left open where the match is weak. The listing skips clone size in some rows; elsewhere it reads once, few, many or a size class.

j_call: TRBJ1-1; v_call: TRBV27; d_call: NA; clone_size: NA; cdr3_aa: CASSLLGGAGTEAFF; cdr3_nt: TGTGCCAGCAGCCTACTGGGCGGGGCCGGCACTGAAGCTTTCTTT
j_call: TRBJ1-2; v_call: TRBV25-1; d_call: NA; clone_size: NA; cdr3_aa: CASSARAWQVYGYTF; cdr3_nt: TGTGCCAGCAGTGCTAGAGCGTGGCAGGTCTATGGCTACACCTTC
j_call: TRBJ2-3; v_call: TRBV7-3; d_call: TRBD2; clone_size: few; cdr3_aa: CASSLRGVPTDTQYF; cdr3_nt: TGTGCCAGCAGCCTCCGGGGGGTCCCCACAGATACGCAGTATTTT
j_call: TRBJ1-1; v_call: TRBV29-1; d_call: TRBD1; clone_size: once; cdr3_aa: CSVAGTAGNTEAFF; cdr3_nt: TGCAGCGTTGCCGGGACAGCTGGAAACACTGAAGCTTTCTTT
j_call: TRBJ2-7; v_call: TRBV5-8; d_call: TRBD1; clone_size: few; cdr3_aa: CASSRGQGAYEQYF; cdr3_nt: TGTGCCAGCAGCAGGGGACAGGGGGCTTACGAGCAGTACTTC
j_call: TRBJ1-2; v_call: TRBV29-1; d_call: TRBD1; clone_size: few; cdr3_aa: CSLETGIGYTF; cdr3_nt: TGCAGCTTGGAGACAGGGATTGGCTACACCTTC
j_call: TRBJ1-1; v_call: TRBV10-3; d_call: NA; clone_size: NA; cdr3_aa: CAISESAEAFF; cdr3_nt: TGTGCCATCAGTGAGTCGGCTGAAGCTTTCTTT
j_call: TRBJ2-2; v_call: TRBV7-2; d_call: NA; clone_size: NA; cdr3_aa: CASGFGGGGTGGLFF; cdr3_nt: TGTGCCAGCGGCTTCGGAGGGGGCGGTACCGGGGGGCTGTTTTTT
j_call: TRBJ2-2; v_call: TRBV2; d_call: NA; clone_size: many; cdr3_aa: CASSESAANTGELFF; cdr3_nt: TGTGCCAGCAGTGAATCGGCAGCTAACACCGGGGAGCTGTTTTTT
j_call: TRBJ1-2; v_call: TRBV30; d_call: NA; clone_size: NA; cdr3_aa: CAWEVGFYGYTF; cdr3_nt: TGTGCCTGGGAAGTGGGATTCTATGGCTACACCTTC
j_call: TRBJ1-5; v_call: TRBV15; d_call: NA; clone_size: NA; cdr3_aa: CATSSSSGTANQPQHF; cdr3_nt: TGTGCCACCAGCAGCTCATCCGGGACCGCCAATCAGCCCCAGCATTTT
j_call: TRBJ1-5; v_call: TRBV15; d_call: TRBD1; clone_size: few; cdr3_aa: CASSGRTGGNQPQHF; cdr3_nt: TGTGCCAGCAGTGGCCGGACAGGGGGCAATCAGCCCCAGCATTTT
j_call: TRBJ1-5; v_call: TRBV10-3; d_call: TRBD1; clone_size: many; cdr3_aa: CAISPDRGYQPQHF; cdr3_nt: TGTGCCATCAGTCCCGACAGGGGCTATCAGCCCCAGCATTTT
j_call: TRBJ1-2; v_call: TRBV29-1; d_call: NA; clone_size: NA; cdr3_aa: CSVRPGYAYGYTF; cdr3_nt: TGCAGCGTGCGACCAGGGTATGCCTATGGCTACACCTTC
j_call: TRBJ1-5; v_call: TRBV28; d_call: NA; clone_size: NA; cdr3_aa: CASTGLNQPQHF; cdr3_nt: TGTGCCAGCACAGGGCTCAATCAGCCCCAGCATTTT